What follows are 15 T cell receptor beta chains derived from one specimen sequenced in a study of glioma-infiltrating T cells. TCR alpha and beta CDR3 regions were amplified from RNA using iRepertoire nested multiplex PCR. TCRdb recomputed calls from the multiplex PCR reads with MiXCR, one row per CDR3 protein. The table lists approximately 120,000 distinct CDR3 sequences, approximately 25% of them singletons. The sample comprised glioma tissue, nonneoplastic brain tissue, or PBMCs (not recorded which). These receptors were taken from a human donor with low-grade glioma or glioblastoma, undergoing nonglioma brain surgery, or in good health (not recorded which).

The J gene is TRBJ2-7, the V gene TRBV15, with 7 bases lining up with TRBD1. Germline CDR1 and CDR2: LNHNV and YYDKDF (reference sequence). The CDR3 sequence is 15 residues long. The junction had 12 bases not matched to a gene; V was cut back by 5 bases and J by 5 bases. The CDR3 region is CATSQGTEGPHEQYV. The CDR3, as DNA: TGTGCCACCAGCCAAGGGACAGAGGGACCCCACGAGCAGTACGTC.

This clonotype was counted at least ten times. The V gene is TRBV7-2, the J gene TRBJ2-1, with D perhaps assigned TRBD1 or TRBD2 (5 bases each). The germline V gene encodes CDR1 SGHTA and CDR2 FQGNSA. This CDR3 is built from 13 residues. Trimming removed 5 bases from V and 2 bases from J, with 7 bases in between. The CDR3 here is CASSGTAYNEQFF. In nucleotides, the CDR3 is TGTGCCAGCAGCGGGACGGCCTACAATGAGCAGTTCTTC.

This clonotype was counted many times. V gene TRBV6-1 combines with J gene TRBJ1-5; unclear D gene. The CDR3 loop spans 15 amino acids. V lost 5 bases to trimming and J lost 0 bases, with 11 bases between them. The germline V gene has CDR1 MNHNS and CDR2 SASEGT. CDR3 sequence (DNA): TGTGCCAGCAGTTTATTTTCGGATAGCAATCAGCCCCAGCATTTT. Amino acid sequence: CASSLFSDSNQPQHF.

Worth noting for this clonotype: The CDR3 does not end in the conserved phenylalanine or tryptophan, so this is likely a read error. V gene TRBV25-1 combines with J gene TRBJ2-7; D is uncertain. This CDR3 comprises 12 residues. The V gene's germline CDR1 is MGHDK and CDR2 SYGVNS. Here the CDR3 reads CAGSMDSYEQYL. For the CDR3, the DNA is TGTGCCGGCAGTATGGATTCCTACGAGCAGTACCTC.

This clonotype occurred many times. The chain is built from TRBV14 and TRBJ2-7; D unclear. The germline CDR1 and CDR2 sequences are SGHDN and FVKESK. Trimming removed 1 base at V and 1 base at J, with 8 bases between. This CDR3 has 14 amino acids. Here the CDR3 DNA reads TGTGCCAGCAGCCAAGGCCCAGGTTCCTACGAGCAGTACTTC. Translated, it gives CASSQGPGSYEQYF.

Only a few counts were recorded for this clonotype. The chain links TRBV5-5 to TRBJ2-1; 7 nucleotides line up with TRBD1. CDR3 length: 16 residues. Germline CDR1 and CDR2: SGHKS and YYEKEE (reference sequence). V was pared by 7 bases and J by 8 bases, with 18 bases of the junction left unmatched. Here the CDR3 DNA reads TGTGCCAGCTACTCCTCGGACAGGTTGGTTGTCCATGAGCAGTTCTTC. Protein product: CASYSSDRLVVHEQFF.

This clonotype has at least ten counts. The CDR3 region is CSARAQHTDTQYF. CDR3 DNA: TGCAGTGCTAGGGCACAACACACAGATACGCAGTATTTT. V is TRBV20-1 and J is TRBJ2-3; D gene unclear. The CDR3 spans 13 residues. Looked up from germline, CDR1 is DFQATT and CDR2 is SNEGSKA (reference sequence). V was cut by 3 bases and J by 2 bases, with 9 bases left in between.

At least ten counts were recorded for this clonotype. The chain combines TRBV12-3 or TRBV12-4 with TRBJ1-4; D gene ambiguous. This CDR3 contains 15 residues. Trimming took 7 bases from V and 8 from J, leaving 20 bases between them. As DNA, the CDR3 is TGTGCCAGCACTCGCGTGGGATCCGGCGGGGAAAAACTGTTTTTT. The encoded protein is CASTRVGSGGEKLFF.

This clonotype was picked up many times. The CDR3 DNA reads as TGTGCCAGCAGCTTAAGTGGAGGGACTAGCGTCAGCACAGATACGCAGTATTTT. Its protein product is CASSLSGGTSVSTDTQYF. This sequence joins TRBV7-2 and TRBJ2-3, with TRBD2 identical over 10 bases. The CDR3 length is 18 residues. CDR1 and CDR2 (germline): SGHTA, FQGNSA. With V trimmed by 2 bases and J by 0 bases, 8 bases remained unmatched.

CDR3 sequence: CSAEALTAYEQYF. The CDR3 nucleotides are TGCAGTGCTGAAGCCCTAACGGCGTACGAGCAGTACTTC. The V and J genes are TRBV20-1 and TRBJ2-7; D remains ambiguous. Per germline, CDR1 DFQATT and CDR2 SNEGSKA (reference sequence). Trimming stripped 5 bases from V and 4 bases from J, with 15 bases between. This CDR3 region has 13 residues.

This clonotype was counted at least ten times. CDR3 bases: TGTGCCAGCAGCACCGACAGATCAGCTAACTATGGCTACACCTTC. This codes for CASSTDRSANYGYTF. V and J are TRBV28 and TRBJ1-2, with D perhaps TRBD1 (5 bases). Germline values: CDR1 MDHEN, CDR2 SYDVKM. The CDR3 extends over 15 amino acids. Trimming shortened V by 6 bases and J by 0 bases, and 14 bases separated the two germline ends.

CDR3 sequence reads: CASSLAAYRTDTQYF. CDR3 DNA sequence: TGCGCCAGCAGCTTGGCCGCGTACCGCACAGATACGCAGTATTTT. The rearrangement links TRBV5-1 to TRBJ2-3; no definite D call. The CDR3 is made up of 15 amino acids. V dropped 0 bases and J dropped 1 base, with 9 bases sitting between them. Germline CDR1 and CDR2: SGHRS and YFSETQ.

This clonotype was observed a single time. This chain connects TRBV12-3 or TRBV12-4 to TRBJ1-3; D gene ambiguous. Trimming pared 2 bases from V and 0 bases from J, leaving 11 bases between. This CDR3 spans 16 amino acids. DNA for the CDR3: TGTGCCAGCAGTTTATTATCCCTTACCTCTGGAAACACCATATATTTT. Translated, it gives CASSLLSLTSGNTIYF.

A note on this clonotype: A much bigger clone sits one base away, suggesting this may be a read error. The rearrangement joins TRBV7-6 to TRBJ2-1; 9 bases match TRBD1. The CDR3 is 15 residues long. Per the germline V gene, CDR1 is SGHVS and CDR2 is FNYEAQ. The CDR3 loop reads CASSRGTGLGNEKFF. The DNA of the CDR3 is TGTGCTAGCAGCCGAGGGACAGGGCTGGGCAATGAGAAGTTCTTC.

At least ten counts were recorded for this clonotype. Written as DNA, the CDR3 is TGTGCCAGCAGTGAACTACTGAATATGAACACTGAAGCTTTCTTT. Residues: CASSELLNMNTEAFF. V usage is TRBV6-1 and J usage is TRBJ1-1; D is uncertain. The CDR3 spans 15 residues. The ends were cut back, 2 bases at V and 0 bases at J, with 10 bases in the middle. Germline assignment: CDR1 MNHNS and CDR2 SASEGT.